The 8 T cell receptor beta chains presented below share a single source sample, sequenced in a study of blood T cell repertoires in COVID-19 (TCRdb year 2020). Library preparation was by the immunoSEQ multiplex PCR assay. TCRdb obtained this table from immuneACCESS and retained in-frame rearrangements with V and J assigned. These tables miss some clones; where compared with another copy, unresolved V genes account for less than half of the shortfall, and the remainder is unexplained. Within this sample are 70,000 or so clones, with over 70% of them counted one time only. Of the sample, around 20% falls within the top ten clones. Sequencing input: peripheral blood. The receptors shown here come from a man aged 65 to 85 with acute or convalescent COVID-19.

This rearrangement joins TRBV7-4 to TRBJ2-1; 10 bases match TRBD1. V shed 5 bases, J shed 5 bases, and the junction held 24 bases outside the gene matches. CDR3 length equals 21 residues. Germline values: CDR1 SGHVT, CDR2 SQSDAQ. The chain's CDR3 is CASSLKTGGAQRVPVDNEQFF. The CDR3 DNA follows: TGTGCCAGCAGCCTAAAGACAGGGGGCGCACAGCGGGTACCCGTAGACAATGAGCAGTTCTTC.

This clone appeared a few times. The chain uses TRBV12-3 or TRBV12-4 and TRBJ1-5; 8 nucleotides align to TRBD1. This CDR3 spans 13 amino acids. The J segment lost 7 bases and the V segment lost 7 bases, leaving 6 bases of the junction unmatched. The CDR3 loop reads CASNQGAGQPQHF. CDR3 nucleotide sequence: TGTGCCAGCAATCAGGGGGCTGGACAGCCCCAGCATTTT.

CDR3 nucleotide sequence: TGTGCCAGCAGTTTTGGGAGGAACACTGAAGCTTTCTTT. This encodes CASSFGRNTEAFF. This rearrangement joins TRBV12-3 or TRBV12-4 to TRBJ1-1; D is ambiguous. The V end was cut by 3 bases, the J end by 1 base, with 6 bases between. This CDR3 is 13 amino acids long.

The rearrangement uses TRBV28 and TRBJ1-5; D uncertain. Deletions cut 2 bases from V and 7 bases from J, with 21 bases between. CDR3 length equals 17 residues. Germline V gives CDR1 MDHEN, CDR2 SYDVKM. The CDR3 region has the DNA TGTGCCAGCAGTTTAGGGGTAGGGCCCTTGTGGAGGCAGCCCCAGCATTTT. Amino acids: CASSLGVGPLWRQPQHF. Full variable domain (rest looked up from reference TRBV28 and TRBJ1-5): DVKVTQSSRYLVKRTGEKVFLECVQDMDHENMFWYRQDPGLGLRLIYFSYDVKMKEKGDIPEGYSVSREKKERFSLILESASTNQTSMYLCASSLGVGPLWRQPQHFGDGTRLSIL.

This clone appeared a few times. The J gene is TRBJ2-6, the V gene TRBV27; 10 nucleotides align to TRBD2. Germline V gene data show CDR1 as MNHEY and CDR2 as SMNVEV (reference sequence). The CDR3 extends over 17 amino acids. Germline trimming cut 4 bases from V and 2 bases from J; bases unmatched to any gene: 5. The CDR3 loop reads CASSSSGRAPGANVLTF. The CDR3 region has the DNA TGTGCCAGCAGTTCAAGCGGGAGGGCCCCTGGGGCCAACGTCCTGACTTTC.

This clone was seen more than once but under ten times. The rearrangement links TRBV19 to TRBJ2-5; D may be TRBD2 (6 bases). Germline CDR1 reads LNHDA; CDR2 reads SQIVND (reference sequence). The V and J ends lost 5 bases and 0 bases respectively, with 19 bases between them. CDR3 size: 17 residues. CDR3 bases: TGTGCCAGTAGTTCGGGCCGATACGGGGGATACCAAGAGACCCAGTACTTC. Translation: CASSSGRYGGYQETQYF.

This chain connects TRBV28 to TRBJ1-4; perhaps TRBD1 as D (6 bases). CDR1 is MDHEN and CDR2 is SYDVKM in the germline V gene. This CDR3 is 14 amino acids long. V dropped 10 bases and J dropped 8 bases, with 20 bases sitting between them. The CDR3 DNA follows: TGTGCCACCTTCTCAGGGCCGGGGGGCGAAAAACTGTTTTTT. Translation: CATFSGPGGEKLFF.

CDR3 sequence: CASSRLAGGPPDYEQYF. In DNA form, the CDR3 reads TGTGCCAGCAGCCGACTAGCGGGAGGGCCACCAGACTACGAGCAGTACTTC. V is TRBV9 and J is TRBJ2-7; 14 positions match TRBD2. Trimming took 4 bases from V and 3 from J; bases not matched to a gene: 9. Germline CDR1 is SGDLS and CDR2 is YYNGEE. This CDR3 contains 17 residues.